The clone carrying this T cell receptor (beta chain) has only a few counts. The antigen is undetermined. The sample belongs to a study of cytomegalovirus exposure and HLA in healthy donors. Study-level findings and limits: Immune exposure was documented only through CMV serostatus.

PCR employed 60 Vbeta and 13 Jbeta primers. The table came from immunoSEQ multiplex PCR; TCRdb's copy has only in-frame clones and leaves some out. The table records about 150,000 clones, 9.4% of them present only once. Trimming removed 2 bases at V and 1 base at J, with 9 bases between. CDR1 and CDR2 (germline): SEHNR, FQNEAQ (reference sequence). The CDR3 sequence is 14 residues long. This TCR was recovered from a male donor in good health and CMV-seronegative. The sequencing input was PBMCs. The chain is built from TRBV7-9 and TRBJ2-7; D unresolved. The CDR3 nucleotides read TGTGCCAGCAGCTTAAACCCGAGTTCCTACGAGCAGTACTTC. It codes for CASSLNPSSYEQYF.